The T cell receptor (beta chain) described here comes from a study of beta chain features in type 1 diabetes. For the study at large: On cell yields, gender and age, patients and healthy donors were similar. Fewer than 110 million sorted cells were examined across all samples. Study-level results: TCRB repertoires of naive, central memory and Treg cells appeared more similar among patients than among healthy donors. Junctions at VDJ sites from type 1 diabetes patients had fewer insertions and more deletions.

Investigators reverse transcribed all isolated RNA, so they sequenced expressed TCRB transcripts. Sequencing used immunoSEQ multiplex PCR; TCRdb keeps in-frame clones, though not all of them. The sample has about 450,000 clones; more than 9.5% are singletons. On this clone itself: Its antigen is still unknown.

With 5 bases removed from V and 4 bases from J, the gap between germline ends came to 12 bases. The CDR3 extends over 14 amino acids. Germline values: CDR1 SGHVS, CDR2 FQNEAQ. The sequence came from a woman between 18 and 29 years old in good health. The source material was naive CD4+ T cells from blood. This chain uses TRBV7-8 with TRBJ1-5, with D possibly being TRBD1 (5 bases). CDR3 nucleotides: TGTGCCAGCAGCCCGACGACAGTGAATCAGCCCCAGCATTTT. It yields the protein CASSPTTVNQPQHF.